This T cell receptor beta chain is from a study of cytomegalovirus exposure and HLA in healthy donors. The primer mix had 60 Vbeta and 13 Jbeta primers. Sequenced by immunoSEQ multiplex PCR; TCRdb stores in-frame clones only, minus some. The table shows some 30,000 clones, with more than 75% occurring only once. Germline CDR1 and CDR2: SNHLY and FYNNEI. This CDR3 region has 14 residues. The ends lost 4 bases at V and 4 bases at J; junction bases unmatched: 3. The sequence derives from a boy under 18 in good health and CMV-seronegative. The sample consisted of PBMCs. The V and J genes are TRBV2 and TRBJ1-5, with 8 bases lining up with TRBD1. The DNA of the CDR3 is TGTGCCAGCAGTGGGACAGGGCTAAATCAGCCCCAGCATTTT. Amino acids: CASSGTGLNQPQHF. Supplemented by reference TRBV2 and TRBJ1-5, the full variable domain reads EPEVTQTPSHQVTQMGQEVILRCVPISNHLYFYWYRQILGQKVEFLVSFYNNEISEKSEIFDDQFSVERPDGSNFTLKIRSTKLEDSAMYFCASSGTGLNQPQHFGDGTRLSIL.